The 28 T cell receptor beta chains reported below all come from one sample, sequenced in a study of blood T cell repertoires in COVID-19. The data were produced by immunoSEQ multiplex PCR, yet TCRdb's version contains in-frame clones alone and is incomplete. The sample holds around 270,000 clones, 91% seen once. What was sequenced was peripheral blood. The receptors derive from a person between 18 and 30 years old with COVID-19, enrolled during active disease.

The V call is TRBV18, the J call TRBJ1-1, with TRBD1 identical over 8 bases. The V and J ends lost 5 bases and 5 bases, in that order; junction bases with no gene match: 10. The CDR3 runs to 15 residues. The germline V gene has CDR1 KGHSH and CDR2 LQKENI. The DNA for the CDR3 is TGTGCCAGCTCATCCGGGACAGGTGGACGGACTGAAGCTTTCTTT. Residues: CASSSGTGGRTEAFF.

The chain has TRBV6-6 and TRBJ2-7; D might be TRBD2 (5 bases). The CDR3 totals 14 residues. V was shortened by 11 bases and J by 0 bases, with 17 bases between the two germline ends. Germline V gene lookup returns CDR1 MNHNY and CDR2 SVGAGI (reference sequence). DNA of the CDR3: TGTGCCGGCTATACGCGGGTCCTCTCCTACGAGCAGTACTTC. The encoded protein is CAGYTRVLSYEQYF.

The chain couples TRBV27 to TRBJ2-2; possibly TRBD1 for D (6 bases). The CDR3 runs to 14 residues. Germline V gene sequence: CDR1 MNHEY, CDR2 SMNVEV (reference sequence). V was trimmed by 4 bases and J by 4 bases, leaving 10 bases between them. CDR3 region: CASSSGQSTGELFF. The CDR3 DNA is TGTGCCAGCAGTTCCGGACAGTCCACCGGGGAGCTGTTTTTT.

Details on this clone: A junction boundary mismatches the germline segment, possibly from a read error. This chain uses TRBV7-2 with TRBJ2-7, with a weak D call TRBD2 (6 bases). CDR1 and CDR2 from the germline V gene are SGHTA and FQGNSA. This CDR3 has 11 amino acids. The CDR3 protein is CASSLELGLNF. The CDR3 DNA reads as TGTGCCAGCAGCTTAGAGCTAGGACTAAACTTC.

V and J are TRBV4-3 and TRBJ2-7; 7 bases are shared with TRBD2. This CDR3 region has 16 residues. Germline V gene lookup returns CDR1 LGHNA and CDR2 YSLEER. J gave up 0 bases and V 0 bases, and 5 bases lay outside the gene matches. In DNA form, the CDR3 reads TGCGCCAGCAGCCAAGATTTCGCGGGAGCCTCCTACGAGCAGTACTTC. It translates to CASSQDFAGASYEQYF.

V gene TRBV7-6 combines with J gene TRBJ2-7, with TRBD1 matching 7 bases. Germline loops: CDR1 SGHVS, CDR2 FNYEAQ. This CDR3 region has 15 residues. V trimming: 1 base; J trimming: 0 bases; junction bases outside the gene matches: 3. The CDR3 region is CASSLEQGFSYEQYF. The CDR3 bases are TGTGCCAGCAGCTTAGAACAGGGGTTCTCCTACGAGCAGTACTTC.

This clone is a singleton in its sample. This rearrangement joins TRBV19 to TRBJ1-1, with TRBD1 matching 10 bases. CDR1 LNHDA and CDR2 SQIVND come from the germline V gene (reference sequence). V shed 5 bases, J shed 6 bases, and the junction held 9 bases outside the gene matches. CDR3 length: 15 residues. CDR3 in amino acids: CASSGRRDRGSEAFF. Written as DNA, the CDR3 is TGTGCCAGTAGTGGCCGCCGGGACAGGGGATCTGAAGCTTTCTTT.

This sequence joins TRBV12-1 and TRBJ2-2; the D call TRBD2 from the table was never checked on the DNA. TRBV12-1 is shown as a pseudogene. This CDR3 is 16 amino acids long. CDR3 residues: CASILTSGWNTGELFF. As DNA, the CDR3 is TGTGCCAGCATCCTCACTAGCGGGTGGAACACCGGGGAGCTGTTTTTT.

This clone has only one observation. This chain joins TRBV6-5 and TRBJ2-1; 11 bases fit TRBD2. Germline V gene data show CDR1 as MNHEY and CDR2 as SVGAGI. The CDR3 loop spans 15 amino acids. Trimming took 4 bases from V and 7 from J; bases not matched to a gene: 6. CDR3 loop: CASSWSGTSGNEQFF. The CDR3 DNA sequence: TGTGCCAGCAGTTGGTCCGGGACTAGCGGTAATGAGCAGTTCTTC.

The chain uses TRBV27 and TRBJ1-5; the D is unclear. The CDR3 totals 14 residues. CDR1 and CDR2 (germline): MNHEY, SMNVEV (reference sequence). Trimming cost V 2 bases and J 2 bases, with 7 bases left between them. In nucleotides, the CDR3 is TGTGCCAGCAGTTTAACCAGTGGCAATCAGCCCCAGCATTTT. This gives the protein CASSLTSGNQPQHF.

This chain connects TRBV9 to TRBJ2-6; no reliable D call. Germline-derived CDR1 and CDR2 are SGDLS and YYNGEE. The ends were cut back, 4 bases at V and 0 bases at J, with 11 bases in the middle. The length of the CDR3 is 16 residues. The CDR3 reads CASSLQEISGANVLTF. The CDR3, as DNA: TGTGCCAGCAGCTTACAAGAAATCTCTGGGGCCAACGTCCTGACTTTC. The full variable domain, in which reference TRBV9 and TRBJ2-6 provide the parts outside the CDR3, is DSGVTQTPKHLITATGQRVTLRCSPRSGDLSVYWYQQSLDQGLQFLIQYYNGEERAKGNILERFSAQQFPDLHSELNLSSLELGDSALYFCASSLQEISGANVLTFGAGSRLTVL.

CDR3 nucleotide sequence: TGCAGCGTGCGGGCGTCGGGGGCCAACGTCCTGACTTTC. It is translated as CSVRASGANVLTF. The V and J genes are TRBV29-1 and TRBJ2-6; possible D gene TRBD2, 5 bases. V gave up 6 bases and J gave up 4 bases, with 10 bases separating them. The CDR3 is made up of 13 amino acids. CDR1 and CDR2 from the germline V gene are SQVTM and ANQGSEA.

V gene TRBV9 combines with J gene TRBJ1-3; 9 bases align to TRBD1. Looked up from germline, CDR1 is SGDLS and CDR2 is YYNGEE. CDR3 length: 15 amino acids. V dropped 4 bases and J dropped 4; count of bases not matched to a gene: 6. CDR3 residues: CASSTGTGNGNTIYF. CDR3 DNA sequence: TGTGCCAGCAGCACAGGGACAGGGAACGGAAACACCATATATTTT. The whole variable domain, filled in from reference TRBV9 and TRBJ1-3, reads DSGVTQTPKHLITATGQRVTLRCSPRSGDLSVYWYQQSLDQGLQFLIQYYNGEERAKGNILERFSAQQFPDLHSELNLSSLELGDSALYFCASSTGTGNGNTIYFGEGSWLTVV.

This clone was counted a single time. The chain is built from TRBV9 and TRBJ2-3; weak D call: TRBD2 (5 bases). Germline V gives CDR1 SGDLS, CDR2 YYNGEE. This CDR3 has 14 residues. V dropped 4 bases and J dropped 2 bases, with 11 bases sitting between them. CDR3 in amino acids: CASSTSGTTDTQYF. The CDR3 DNA reads TGTGCCAGCAGCACCAGCGGAACCACAGATACGCAGTATTTT.

The chain carries TRBV6-1 and TRBJ2-7, with 8 positions matching TRBD2. J was trimmed by 3 bases and V by 2 bases; bases with no gene match: 6. The germline V gene encodes CDR1 MNHNS and CDR2 SASEGT. This CDR3 comprises 15 residues. The CDR3 sequence: CASSERGLDLYEQYF. As DNA, the CDR3 is TGTGCCAGCAGTGAACGGGGACTAGACCTCTACGAGCAGTACTTC.

This chain links TRBV5-4 with TRBJ1-2; 7 bases are a match to TRBD1. Trimming cost V 4 bases and J 5 bases; bases outside gene matches: 5. CDR1 and CDR2 (germline): SGHNT, YYREEE (reference sequence). The CDR3 has 13 residues. The CDR3 nucleotides read TGTGCCAGCAGCCGGGACAGCACGTATGGCTACACCTTC. It translates to CASSRDSTYGYTF.

The chain recombines TRBV5-1 with TRBJ1-2, with TRBD1 matching 7 bases. This CDR3 region has 16 residues. V was clipped by 5 bases and J by 5 bases; unmatched bases: 15. In germline, CDR1 is SGHRS, CDR2 YFSETQ. The CDR3 sequence is CASRYGTDGQGYGYTF. CDR3 DNA sequence: TGCGCCAGCAGATATGGGACAGACGGGCAAGGGTATGGCTACACCTTC.

CDR3 region: CATSEAASGDTQYF. The CDR3 DNA reads as TGTGCCACCAGTGAAGCTGCGTCGGGAGATACGCAGTATTTT. The V call is TRBV24-1, the J call TRBJ2-3; D unclear. Between the trimmed V and J ends, which lost 4 bases and 5 bases, there was a span of 12 bases. Per the germline V gene, CDR1 is KGHDR and CDR2 is SFDVKD. The CDR3 runs to 14 residues.

The rearrangement joins TRBV6-1 to TRBJ2-6; 13 positions match TRBD2. In germline, CDR1 is MNHNS, CDR2 SASEGT. Trimming cost V 4 bases and J 3 bases; bases outside gene matches: 12. CDR3 size: 20 residues. CDR3 in amino acids: CASSGGLTSGRRFGANVLTF. Here the CDR3 DNA reads TGTGCCAGCAGTGGGGGCCTGACTAGCGGGAGGCGGTTTGGGGCCAACGTCCTGACTTTC.

This clone was seen only a few times. The V gene is TRBV28, the J gene TRBJ2-2; D perhaps matches TRBD2 (7 bases). The CDR3 covers 16 residues. Germline V lookup: CDR1 MDHEN, CDR2 SYDVKM. Trimming took 5 bases from V and 4 from J, leaving 17 bases between them. The chain's CDR3 is CASSPQGRGATGELFF. The CDR3 DNA follows: TGTGCCAGCAGTCCACAGGGACGGGGGGCCACCGGGGAGCTGTTTTTT. The full variable domain, with the rest looked up from reference TRBV28 and TRBJ2-2, is DVKVTQSSRYLVKRTGEKVFLECVQDMDHENMFWYRQDPGLGLRLIYFSYDVKMKEKGDIPEGYSVSREKKERFSLILESASTNQTSMYLCASSPQGRGATGELFFGEGSRLTVL.

This chain joins TRBV7-8 and TRBJ2-3; D ambiguous. The CDR3 runs to 14 residues. V was trimmed by 2 bases and J by 0 bases, leaving 6 bases between them. Germline values: CDR1 SGHVS, CDR2 FQNEAQ. The CDR3: CASSLPSSTDTQYF. CDR3 DNA: TGTGCCAGCAGCTTACCCTCTAGCACAGATACGCAGTATTTT.

The chain recombines TRBV6-2 or TRBV6-3 with TRBJ1-1; TRBD1 is a possible D gene (6 bases). Between the trimmed V and J ends, which lost 5 bases and 13 bases, there was a span of 23 bases. CDR1 and CDR2 (germline): MNHEY, SVGEGT. CDR3 length: 14 amino acids. CDR3 sequence: CASSLQGLPHVGFF. CDR3 nucleotide sequence: TGTGCCAGCAGTCTCCAGGGGCTGCCCCATGTCGGTTTCTTT.

V gene TRBV7-9 combines with J gene TRBJ1-3; D gene uncertain. This CDR3 spans 15 amino acids. The ends were cut back, 6 bases at V and 0 bases at J, with 12 bases in the middle. Germline V gene lookup returns CDR1 SEHNR and CDR2 FQNEAQ (reference sequence). This chain's CDR3 is CASRLTRDSGNTIYF. The CDR3 bases are TGTGCCAGCAGACTTACCCGGGACTCTGGAAACACCATATATTTT.

The rearrangement joins TRBV11-2 to TRBJ1-3; D is perhaps TRBD1 (5 bases). The germline CDR1 and CDR2 sequences are SGHAT and FQNNGV. The ends were cut back, 0 bases at V and 3 bases at J, with 9 bases in the middle. The CDR3 spans 15 residues. The CDR3 sequence: CASSLDLTGGNTIYF. In DNA form, the CDR3 reads TGTGCCAGCAGCTTAGACTTAACAGGTGGAAACACCATATATTTT. Filled out from reference TRBV11-2 and TRBJ1-3, the complete variable domain reads EAGVAQSPRYKIIEKRQSVAFWCNPISGHATLYWYQQILGQGPKLLIQFQNNGVVDDSQLPKDRFSAERLKGVDSTLKIQPAKLEDSAVYLCASSLDLTGGNTIYFGEGSWLTVV.

The chain carries TRBV2 and TRBJ2-1, with 9 bases that match TRBD2. Germline CDR1 reads SNHLY; CDR2 reads FYNNEI. The V segment lost 9 bases and the J segment 4 bases; nucleotides outside the gene matches: 7. The CDR3 is 14 residues long. CDR3 protein: CASSPSGVYNEQFF. In DNA form, the CDR3 reads TGTGCCAGTTCCCCTAGCGGGGTATACAATGAGCAGTTCTTC.

The CDR3 spells CASSQARASGPYNEQFF. The CDR3 DNA reads TGCGCCAGCAGCCAAGCACGCGCTAGCGGGCCTTACAATGAGCAGTTCTTC. J is TRBJ2-1 and V is TRBV4-1; 8 positions agree with TRBD2. The CDR3 consists of 17 residues. The germline V gene has CDR1 MGHRA and CDR2 YSYEKL. The trim removed 1 base at V and 4 bases at J, leaving 9 bases unmatched.

The sample holds one count of this clone. The chain couples TRBV7-2 to TRBJ1-1; 7 bases align to TRBD1. Germline V gene sequence: CDR1 SGHTA, CDR2 FQGNSA. The CDR3 has 12 amino acids. J was trimmed by 8 bases and V by 5 bases; bases with no gene match: 5. This CDR3 is CASSLRQGEAFF. Written as DNA, the CDR3 is TGTGCCAGCAGCCTAAGACAGGGCGAAGCTTTCTTT.

This chain connects TRBV21-1 to TRBJ2-7; the DNA was not compared with TRBD1, the D call given in the table. TRBV21-1 is a known pseudogene. The CDR3 is made up of 14 amino acids. The CDR3 bases are TGTGCCAGCAGCAAATGCAGGGGAATCAACGAGCAGTACTTC. Its translation is CASSKCRGINEQYF.